This TCR beta chain emerged from a study of T cell repertoires in cytomegalovirus infection. Study-wide background: The public TCR beta signatures pointed to both CMV infection and matching HLA type.

As concerns this clonotype: Its antigen remains unknown.

Germline CDR1 MNHEY, CDR2 SMNVEV (reference sequence). The CDR3 extends over 13 amino acids. The germline V and J ends were trimmed by 7 bases and 5 bases, with 12 bases remaining between them. Broader study findings: Adding up the frequency of public TCR beta families identified people who carried CMV plus the relevant HLA. Clonotype analysis showed dominance of the ex vivo response by HLA-C-restricted CMV-specific TCR beta clonotypes.

TCRdb used MiXCR to reprocess the reads, holding one entry per CDR3 protein. This sample has approximately 500,000 distinct CDR3 sequences, with about 15% found just once. Sequenced input: CD8+ T cells from PBMCs. This clonotype was sampled from a human donor in good health (CMV status not recorded). Some clones in this sample may be carry-over from other donors' samples. This sequence joins TRBV27 and TRBJ2-1; perhaps TRBD2 as D (5 bases). Written as DNA, the CDR3 is TGTGCCAGCAACCCCGGGGTTAACAATGAGCAGTTCTTC. Protein: CASNPGVNNEQFF.